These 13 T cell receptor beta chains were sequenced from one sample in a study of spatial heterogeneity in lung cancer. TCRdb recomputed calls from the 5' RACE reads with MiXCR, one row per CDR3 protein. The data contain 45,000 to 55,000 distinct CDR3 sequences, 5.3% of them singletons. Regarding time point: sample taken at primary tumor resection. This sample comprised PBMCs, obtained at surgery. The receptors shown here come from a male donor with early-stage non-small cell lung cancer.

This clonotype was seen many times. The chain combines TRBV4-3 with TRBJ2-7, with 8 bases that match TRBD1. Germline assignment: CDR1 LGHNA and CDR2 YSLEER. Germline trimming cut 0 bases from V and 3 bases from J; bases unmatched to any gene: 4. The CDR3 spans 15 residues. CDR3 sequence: CASSQEGQGGYEQYF. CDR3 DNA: TGCGCCAGCAGCCAAGAAGGACAGGGCGGCTACGAGCAGTACTTC.

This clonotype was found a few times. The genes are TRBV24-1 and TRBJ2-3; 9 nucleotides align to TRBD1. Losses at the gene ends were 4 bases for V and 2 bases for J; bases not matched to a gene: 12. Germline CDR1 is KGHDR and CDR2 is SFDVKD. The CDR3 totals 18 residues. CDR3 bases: TGTGCCACCAGTGACCGGGACAGGGACTCCCTCTACACAGATACGCAGTATTTT. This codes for CATSDRDRDSLYTDTQYF.

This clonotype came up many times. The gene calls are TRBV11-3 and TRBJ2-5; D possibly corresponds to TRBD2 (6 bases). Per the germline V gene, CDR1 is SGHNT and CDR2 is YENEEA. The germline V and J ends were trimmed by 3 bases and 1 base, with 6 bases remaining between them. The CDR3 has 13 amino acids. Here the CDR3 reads CASSLGGQETQYF. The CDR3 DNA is TGTGCCAGCAGCTTGGGAGGCCAAGAGACCCAGTACTTC.

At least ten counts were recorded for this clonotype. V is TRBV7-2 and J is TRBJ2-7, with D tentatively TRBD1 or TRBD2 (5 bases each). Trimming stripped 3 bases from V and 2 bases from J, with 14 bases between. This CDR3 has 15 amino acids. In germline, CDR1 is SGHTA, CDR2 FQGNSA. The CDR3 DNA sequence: TGTGCCAGCAGCTTCGGGGTTAGGGGACCCTACGAGCAGTACTTC. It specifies CASSFGVRGPYEQYF.

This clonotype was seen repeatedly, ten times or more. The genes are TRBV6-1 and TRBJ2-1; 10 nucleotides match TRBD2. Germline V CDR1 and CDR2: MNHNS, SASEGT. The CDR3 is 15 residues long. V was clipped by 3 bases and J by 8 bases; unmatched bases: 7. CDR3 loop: CASSDGLAANYEQFF. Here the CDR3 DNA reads TGTGCCAGCAGTGACGGACTAGCGGCTAACTATGAGCAGTTCTTC.

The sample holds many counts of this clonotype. CDR3 DNA sequence: TGCAGTGTTAGCGGACTAGGCACAGATACGCAGTATTTT. It encodes CSVSGLGTDTQYF. V gene TRBV20-1 combines with J gene TRBJ2-3, with 7 bases matching TRBD2. The V gene's germline CDR1 is DFQATT and CDR2 SNEGSKA (reference sequence). The CDR3 runs 13 residues. V shed 7 bases and J 1 base; nucleotides not matched to a gene: 5.

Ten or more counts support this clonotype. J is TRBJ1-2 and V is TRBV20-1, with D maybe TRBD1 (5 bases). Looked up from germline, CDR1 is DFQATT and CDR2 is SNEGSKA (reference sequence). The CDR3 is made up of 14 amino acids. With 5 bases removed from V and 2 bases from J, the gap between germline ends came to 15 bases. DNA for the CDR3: TGCAGTGCTGGGTGGGGCAGGGCCAACTATGGCTACACCTTC. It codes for CSAGWGRANYGYTF.

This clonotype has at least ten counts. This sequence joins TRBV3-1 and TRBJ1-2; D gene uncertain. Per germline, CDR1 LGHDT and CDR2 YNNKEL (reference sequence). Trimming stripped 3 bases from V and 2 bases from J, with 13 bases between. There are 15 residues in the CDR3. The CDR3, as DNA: TGTGCCAGCAGCCAGGACTCGGCCTCGAACTATGGCTACACCTTC. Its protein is CASSQDSASNYGYTF.

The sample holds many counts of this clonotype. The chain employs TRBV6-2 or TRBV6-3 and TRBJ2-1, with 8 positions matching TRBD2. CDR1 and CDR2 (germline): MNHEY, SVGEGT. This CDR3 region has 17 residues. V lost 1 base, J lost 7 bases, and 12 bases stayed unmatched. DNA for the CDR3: TGTGCCAGCAGTTACTTTATTGGCGGGAGGATGAGGAATGAGCAGTTCTTC. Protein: CASSYFIGGRMRNEQFF.

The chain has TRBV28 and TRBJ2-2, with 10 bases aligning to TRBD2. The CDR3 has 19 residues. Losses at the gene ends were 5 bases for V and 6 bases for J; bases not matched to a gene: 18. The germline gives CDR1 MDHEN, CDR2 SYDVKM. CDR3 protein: CASSPWGASGSLLAGELFF. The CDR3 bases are TGTGCCAGCAGTCCATGGGGTGCTAGCGGGAGTCTTCTAGCCGGGGAGCTGTTTTTT.

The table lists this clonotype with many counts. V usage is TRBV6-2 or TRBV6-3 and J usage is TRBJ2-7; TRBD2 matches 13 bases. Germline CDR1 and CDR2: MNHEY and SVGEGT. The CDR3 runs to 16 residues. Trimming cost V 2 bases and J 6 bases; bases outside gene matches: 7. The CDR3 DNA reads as TGTGCCAGCAGTTACCCCCGGACTAGCGGGAGAAGCGAGCAGTACTTC. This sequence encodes CASSYPRTSGRSEQYF.

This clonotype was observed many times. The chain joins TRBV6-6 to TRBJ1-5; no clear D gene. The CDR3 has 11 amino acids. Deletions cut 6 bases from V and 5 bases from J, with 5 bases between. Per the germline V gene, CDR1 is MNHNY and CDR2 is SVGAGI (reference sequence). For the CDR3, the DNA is TGTGCCAGCAGGAAAGATCAGCCCCAGCATTTT. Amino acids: CASRKDQPQHF.

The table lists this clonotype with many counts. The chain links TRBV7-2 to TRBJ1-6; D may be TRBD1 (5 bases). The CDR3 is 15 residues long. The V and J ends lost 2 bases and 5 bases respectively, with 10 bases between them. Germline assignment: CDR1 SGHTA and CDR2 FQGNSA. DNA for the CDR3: TGTGCCAGCAGCTTATTGGGGGTGGATAATTCACCCCTCCACTTT. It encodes CASSLLGVDNSPLHF.